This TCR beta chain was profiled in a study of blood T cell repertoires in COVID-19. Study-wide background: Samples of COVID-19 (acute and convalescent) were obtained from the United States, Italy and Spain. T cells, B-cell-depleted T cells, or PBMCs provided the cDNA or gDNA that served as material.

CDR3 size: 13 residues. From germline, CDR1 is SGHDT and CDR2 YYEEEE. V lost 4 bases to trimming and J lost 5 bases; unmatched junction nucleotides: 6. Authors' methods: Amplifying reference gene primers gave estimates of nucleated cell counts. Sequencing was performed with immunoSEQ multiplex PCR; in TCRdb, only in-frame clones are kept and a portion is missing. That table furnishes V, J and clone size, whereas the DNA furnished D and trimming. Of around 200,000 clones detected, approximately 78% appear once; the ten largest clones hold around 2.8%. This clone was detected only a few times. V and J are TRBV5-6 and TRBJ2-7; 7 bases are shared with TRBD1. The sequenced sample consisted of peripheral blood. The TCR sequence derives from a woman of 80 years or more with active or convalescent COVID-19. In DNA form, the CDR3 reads TGTGCCAGCAGCAGAGACAGGGAAAACGAGCAGTACTTC. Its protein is CASSRDRENEQYF.